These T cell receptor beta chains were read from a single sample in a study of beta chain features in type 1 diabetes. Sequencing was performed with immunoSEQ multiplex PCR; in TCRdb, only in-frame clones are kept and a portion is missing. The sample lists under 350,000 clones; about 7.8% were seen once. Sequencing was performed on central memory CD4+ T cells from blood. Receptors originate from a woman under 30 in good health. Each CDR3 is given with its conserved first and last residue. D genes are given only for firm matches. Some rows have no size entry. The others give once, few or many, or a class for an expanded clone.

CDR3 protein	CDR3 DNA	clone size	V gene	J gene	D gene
CASSAVRSRQGTQYF	TGTGCCAGCAGCGCGGTTCGTTCCAGGCAGGGGACCCAGTACTTC	few	TRBV7-9	TRBJ2-5	NA
CASSLGLGILNQPQHF	TGTGCCAGCAGCTTAGGGTTAGGGATACTGAATCAGCCCCAGCATTTT	once	TRBV7-2	TRBJ1-5	NA
CASKDRGRTYGYTF	TGTGCCAGTAAGGACAGGGGGCGCACCTATGGCTACACCTTC	few	TRBV19	TRBJ1-2	TRBD1
CASEGGKGNQPQHF	TGTGCCAGCGAGGGCGGTAAGGGCAATCAGCCCCAGCATTTT	few	TRBV6-1	TRBJ1-5	NA
CATSRGRRGNQPQHF	TGTGCCACCAGCAGGGGACGGAGGGGCAATCAGCCCCAGCATTTT	NA	TRBV15	TRBJ1-5	NA
CASSLMRQGGYTF	TGTGCCAGCAGTTTAATGCGACAGGGTGGCTACACCTTC	many	TRBV28	TRBJ1-2	TRBD1
CASSYVGVGEQYF	TGTGCCAGCAGTTATGTGGGGGTAGGCGAGCAGTACTTC	few	TRBV6-6	TRBJ2-7	NA
CASSSPGQSSGANVLTF	TGTGCCAGCAGCTCTCCGGGACAGAGCTCTGGGGCCAACGTCCTGACTTTC	NA	TRBV7-3	TRBJ2-6	TRBD1
CASSLGGRRNNEQFF	TGTGCCAGCAGCTTGGGGGGGCGAAGAAACAATGAGCAGTTCTTC	few	TRBV5-5	TRBJ2-1	NA
CASSYSSWTQYF	TGTGCCAGCAGTTACTCTAGTTGGACCCAGTACTTC	NA	TRBV28	TRBJ2-5	NA
CASSSNRAPYEQYF	TGTGCCAGCAGCTCAAACAGGGCTCCCTACGAGCAGTACTTC	NA	TRBV7-2	TRBJ2-7	NA
CASSANYDRYRGYTF	TGCGCCAGCAGCGCCAACTACGACCGATACCGTGGCTACACCTTC	few	TRBV4-3	TRBJ1-2	NA
CASSPRLALYNEQFF	TGTGCCAGCAGCCCTAGACTAGCGCTCTACAATGAGCAGTTCTTC	many	TRBV9	TRBJ2-1	TRBD2
CASSYSGDVDTEAFF	TGTGCCAGCAGTTACTCGGGGGATGTAGACACTGAAGCTTTCTTT	NA	TRBV6-5	TRBJ1-1	NA
CSVGQGWDEQFF	TGCAGCGTGGGACAGGGGTGGGATGAGCAGTTCTTC	NA	TRBV29-1	TRBJ2-1	TRBD1
CASSFRAGTYSYNSPLHF	TGTGCCAGCAGCTTCAGGGCAGGGACCTACTCCTATAATTCACCCCTCCACTTT	few	TRBV7-9	TRBJ1-6	NA
CSARTEQVYTF	TGCAGTGCTAGGACAGAACAGGTCTACACCTTC	few	TRBV20-1	TRBJ1-2	NA
CAISETSGTAGFEQFF	TGTGCCATCAGTGAAACTAGCGGGACCGCGGGATTTGAGCAGTTCTTC	few	TRBV10-3	TRBJ2-1	TRBD2